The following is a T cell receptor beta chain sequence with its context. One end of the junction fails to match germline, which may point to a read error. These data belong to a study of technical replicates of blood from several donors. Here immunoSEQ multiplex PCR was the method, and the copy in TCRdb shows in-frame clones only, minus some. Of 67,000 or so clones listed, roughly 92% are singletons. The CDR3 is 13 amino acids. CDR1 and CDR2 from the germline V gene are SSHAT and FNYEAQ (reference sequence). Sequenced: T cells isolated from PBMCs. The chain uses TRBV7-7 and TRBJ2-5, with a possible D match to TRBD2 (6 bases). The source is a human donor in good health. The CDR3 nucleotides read TGTGCTAGCAGCCCTAGACTAGAAGAGACCCAGTACTTC. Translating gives CASSPRLEETQYF.